This is a list of T cell receptor beta chains from one sample in a study of molecular identifiers for immune sequencing clone quantification. Each CDR3 protein gets one entry after TCRdb re-called the PCR reads with MiXCR. The sample lists under 800,000 distinct CDR3 sequences, over 25% occurring once. The sample comprised naive CD8+ T cells from blood, with Jurkat cell RNA spiked in. The receptors were sampled from a human donor in good health. Some libraries in this study had Jurkat cell RNA spiked in. Both conserved end residues are trimmed from each CDR3. Fields, in order: CDR3 protein, V gene, J gene.

CDR3 protein: ASSLDELKNTEAF; V gene: TRBV7-9; J gene: TRBJ1-1
CDR3 protein: ASSSAGQHPGYT; V gene: TRBV5-6; J gene: TRBJ1-2
CDR3 protein: ASSHLAGTGSPSYEQY; V gene: TRBV4-1; J gene: TRBJ2-7
CDR3 protein: ASSPGTSNTEAF; V gene: TRBV19; J gene: TRBJ1-1
CDR3 protein: ASSQDQRNYGYT; V gene: TRBV4-3; J gene: TRBJ1-2
CDR3 protein: ASSKKEQGSMGYTGELF; V gene: TRBV21-1; J gene: TRBJ2-2
CDR3 protein: ASSQGGGADTQY; V gene: TRBV4-3; J gene: TRBJ2-3
CDR3 protein: ASSFRGRWEAF; V gene: TRBV28; J gene: TRBJ1-1
CDR3 protein: ASSLNSNTETF; V gene: TRBV27; J gene: TRBJ1-1
CDR3 protein: ASSQVEGRETQY; V gene: TRBV14; J gene: TRBJ2-5
CDR3 protein: ASSLELAGQGETQY; V gene: TRBV7-2; J gene: TRBJ2-5
CDR3 protein: AIGGSSYNEQF; V gene: TRBV10-3; J gene: TRBJ2-1
CDR3 protein: ASSLFGRADEQY; V gene: TRBV13; J gene: TRBJ2-7
CDR3 protein: ASSLALWAGNTEAF; V gene: TRBV7-2; J gene: TRBJ1-1
CDR3 protein: ASYMGELSYNEQF; V gene: TRBV7-9; J gene: TRBJ2-1